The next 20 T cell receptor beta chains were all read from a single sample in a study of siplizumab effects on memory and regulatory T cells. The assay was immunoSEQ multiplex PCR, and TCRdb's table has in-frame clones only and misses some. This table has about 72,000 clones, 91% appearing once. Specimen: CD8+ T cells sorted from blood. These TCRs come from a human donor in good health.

This CDR3 is CASSGDSNYGYTF. DNA for the CDR3: TGTGCCAGCAGCGGTGACAGTAACTATGGCTACACCTTC. This chain connects TRBV9 to TRBJ1-2; the D gene is possibly TRBD1 (5 bases). The CDR3 length is 13 residues. Germline CDR1 is SGDLS and CDR2 is YYNGEE. V lost 3 bases and J 1 base, leaving 7 bases between the germline ends.

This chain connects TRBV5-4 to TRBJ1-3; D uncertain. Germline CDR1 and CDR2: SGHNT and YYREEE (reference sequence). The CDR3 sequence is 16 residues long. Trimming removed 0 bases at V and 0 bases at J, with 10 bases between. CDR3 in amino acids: CASSLGPPGSGNTIYF. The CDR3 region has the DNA TGTGCCAGCAGCTTGGGTCCTCCCGGCTCTGGAAACACCATATATTTT.

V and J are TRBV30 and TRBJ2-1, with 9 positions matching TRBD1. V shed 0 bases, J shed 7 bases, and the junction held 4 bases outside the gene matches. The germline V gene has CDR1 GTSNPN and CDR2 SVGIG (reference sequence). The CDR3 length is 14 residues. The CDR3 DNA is TGTGCCTGGAGTGTAGGACAGGGGAGGAATGAGCAGTTCTTC. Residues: CAWSVGQGRNEQFF.

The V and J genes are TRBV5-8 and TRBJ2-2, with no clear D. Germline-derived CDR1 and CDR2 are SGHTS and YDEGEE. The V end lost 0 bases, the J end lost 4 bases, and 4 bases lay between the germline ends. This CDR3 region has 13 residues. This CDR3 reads CASSLGPTGELFF. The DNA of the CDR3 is TGTGCCAGCAGCTTGGGGCCCACCGGGGAGCTGTTTTTT.

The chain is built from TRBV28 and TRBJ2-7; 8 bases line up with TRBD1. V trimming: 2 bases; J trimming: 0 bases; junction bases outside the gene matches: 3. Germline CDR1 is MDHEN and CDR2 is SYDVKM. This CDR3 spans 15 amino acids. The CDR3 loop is CASSLGQGLSYEQYF. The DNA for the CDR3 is TGTGCCAGCAGTTTAGGACAGGGACTCTCCTACGAGCAGTACTTC.

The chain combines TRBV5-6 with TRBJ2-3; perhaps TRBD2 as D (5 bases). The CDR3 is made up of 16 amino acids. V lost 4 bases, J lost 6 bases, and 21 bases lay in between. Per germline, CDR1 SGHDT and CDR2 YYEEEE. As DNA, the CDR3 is TGTGCCAGCAGCCGTCTGAGTAGCGCCTCCTCGGATACGCAGTATTTT. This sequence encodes CASSRLSSASSDTQYF.

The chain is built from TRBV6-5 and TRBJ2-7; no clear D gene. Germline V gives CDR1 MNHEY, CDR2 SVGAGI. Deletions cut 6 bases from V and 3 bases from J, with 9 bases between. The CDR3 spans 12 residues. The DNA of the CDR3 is TGTGCCAGCAGCGCAGGAAACTACGAGCAGTACTTC. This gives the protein CASSAGNYEQYF.

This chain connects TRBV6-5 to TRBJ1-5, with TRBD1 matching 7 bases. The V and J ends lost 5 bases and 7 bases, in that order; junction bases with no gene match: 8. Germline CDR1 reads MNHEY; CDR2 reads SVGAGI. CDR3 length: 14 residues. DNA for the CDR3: TGTGCCAGCAGTCAAGGGACAGTCGGGCAGCCCCAGCATTTT. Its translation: CASSQGTVGQPQHF.

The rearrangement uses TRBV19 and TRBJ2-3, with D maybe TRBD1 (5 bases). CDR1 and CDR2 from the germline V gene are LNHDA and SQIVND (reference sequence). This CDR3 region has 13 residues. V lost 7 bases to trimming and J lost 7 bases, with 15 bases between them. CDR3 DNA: TGTGCCAGTAATACAGGCTTAGGGAATACGCAGTATTTT. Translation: CASNTGLGNTQYF.

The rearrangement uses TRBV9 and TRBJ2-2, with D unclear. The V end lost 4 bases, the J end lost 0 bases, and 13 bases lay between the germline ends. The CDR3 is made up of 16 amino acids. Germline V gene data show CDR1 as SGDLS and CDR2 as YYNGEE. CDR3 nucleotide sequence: TGTGCCAGCAGCACCACGGCCCCCCCGAACACCGGGGAGCTGTTTTTT. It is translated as CASSTTAPPNTGELFF.

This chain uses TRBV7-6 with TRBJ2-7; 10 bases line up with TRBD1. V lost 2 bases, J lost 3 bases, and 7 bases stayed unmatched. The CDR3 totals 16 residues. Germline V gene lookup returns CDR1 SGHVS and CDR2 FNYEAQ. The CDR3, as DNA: TGTGCCAGCAGCTTATCATACGGGACAGGGGACTACGAGCAGTACTTC. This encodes CASSLSYGTGDYEQYF.

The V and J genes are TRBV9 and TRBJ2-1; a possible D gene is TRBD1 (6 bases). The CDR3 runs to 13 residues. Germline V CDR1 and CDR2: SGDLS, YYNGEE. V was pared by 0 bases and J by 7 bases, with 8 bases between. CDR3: CASSVDRANEQFF. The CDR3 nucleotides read TGTGCCAGCAGCGTAGACAGGGCAAATGAGCAGTTCTTC. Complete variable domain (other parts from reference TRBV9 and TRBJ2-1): DSGVTQTPKHLITATGQRVTLRCSPRSGDLSVYWYQQSLDQGLQFLIQYYNGEERAKGNILERFSAQQFPDLHSELNLSSLELGDSALYFCASSVDRANEQFFGPGTRLTVL.

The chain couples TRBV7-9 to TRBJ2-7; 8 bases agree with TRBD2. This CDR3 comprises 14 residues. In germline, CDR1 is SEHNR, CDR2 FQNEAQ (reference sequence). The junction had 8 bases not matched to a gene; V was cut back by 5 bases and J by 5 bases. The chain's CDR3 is CASSHPGGLDEQYF. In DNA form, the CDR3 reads TGTGCCAGCAGCCACCCGGGGGGGTTAGACGAGCAGTACTTC.

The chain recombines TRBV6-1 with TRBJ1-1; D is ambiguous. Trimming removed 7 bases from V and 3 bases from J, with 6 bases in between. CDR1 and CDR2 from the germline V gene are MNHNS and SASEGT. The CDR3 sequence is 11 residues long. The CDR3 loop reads CASTWDTEAFF. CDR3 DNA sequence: TGTGCCAGCACCTGGGACACTGAAGCTTTCTTT.

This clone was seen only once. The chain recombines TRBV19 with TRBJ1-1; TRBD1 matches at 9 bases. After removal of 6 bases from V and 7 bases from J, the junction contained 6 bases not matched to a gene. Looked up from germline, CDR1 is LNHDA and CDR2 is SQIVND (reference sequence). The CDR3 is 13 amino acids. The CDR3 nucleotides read TGTGCCAGTAGGACAGGGGGAATGGTTGAAGCTTTCTTT. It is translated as CASRTGGMVEAFF.

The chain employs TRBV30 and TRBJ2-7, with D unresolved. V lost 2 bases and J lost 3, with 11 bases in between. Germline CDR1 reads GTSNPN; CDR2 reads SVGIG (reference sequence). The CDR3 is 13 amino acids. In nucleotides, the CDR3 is TGTGCCTGGAGTTCTACATCTTACTACGAGCAGTACTTC. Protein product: CAWSSTSYYEQYF.

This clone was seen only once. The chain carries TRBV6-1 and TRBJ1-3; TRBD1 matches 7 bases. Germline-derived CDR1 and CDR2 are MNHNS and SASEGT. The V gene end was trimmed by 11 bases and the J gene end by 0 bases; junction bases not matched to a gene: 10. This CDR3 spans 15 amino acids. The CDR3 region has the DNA TGTGCCTCTCAAAGGGACAGCAGCTCTGGAAACACCATATATTTT. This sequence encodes CASQRDSSSGNTIYF.

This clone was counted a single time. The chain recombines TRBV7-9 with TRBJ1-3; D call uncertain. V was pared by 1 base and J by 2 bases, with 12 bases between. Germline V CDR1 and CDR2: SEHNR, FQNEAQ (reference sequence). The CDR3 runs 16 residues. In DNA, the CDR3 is TGTGCCAGCAGCTTAGGTTCGCAGTCGGCTGGAAACACCATATATTTT. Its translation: CASSLGSQSAGNTIYF.

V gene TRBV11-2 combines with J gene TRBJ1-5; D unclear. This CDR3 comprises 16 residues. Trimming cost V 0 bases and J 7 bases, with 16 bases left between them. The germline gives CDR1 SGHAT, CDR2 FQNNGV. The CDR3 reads CASSLERQALIQPQHF. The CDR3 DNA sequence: TGTGCCAGCAGCTTAGAAAGGCAGGCCTTAATCCAGCCCCAGCATTTT.

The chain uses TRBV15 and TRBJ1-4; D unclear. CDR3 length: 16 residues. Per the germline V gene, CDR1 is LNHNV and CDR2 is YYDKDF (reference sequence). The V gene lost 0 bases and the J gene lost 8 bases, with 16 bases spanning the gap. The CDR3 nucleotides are TGTGCCACCAGCAGAGATCATCCCGAAGGACGGGAAAAACTGTTTTTT. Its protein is CATSRDHPEGREKLFF.